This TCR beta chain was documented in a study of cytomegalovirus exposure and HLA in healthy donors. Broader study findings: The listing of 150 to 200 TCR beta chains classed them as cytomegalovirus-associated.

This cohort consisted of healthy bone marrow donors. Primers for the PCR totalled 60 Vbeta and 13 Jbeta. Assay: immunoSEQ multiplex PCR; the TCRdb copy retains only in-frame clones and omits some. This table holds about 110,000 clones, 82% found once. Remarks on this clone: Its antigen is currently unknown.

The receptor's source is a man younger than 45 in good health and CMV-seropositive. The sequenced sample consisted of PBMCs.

CDR3 sequence reads: CASSSEDRSYGYTF. In nucleotides, the CDR3 is TGCGCCAGCAGCTCGGAGGACAGGAGCTATGGCTACACCTTC. V gene TRBV5-1 combines with J gene TRBJ1-2; 7 nucleotides line up with TRBD1. With 3 bases clipped from V and 4 bases from J, the junction kept 6 bases outside the gene matches. This CDR3 spans 14 amino acids. The germline gives CDR1 SGHRS, CDR2 YFSETQ.